A single sample gave rise to the 5 T cell receptor beta chains below, sequenced in a study of shared clonotypes between healthy human individuals. Assay: immunoSEQ multiplex PCR; the TCRdb copy retains only in-frame clones and omits some. This sample has about 2.5 million clones, with about nine tenths found just once. The sample consisted of naive CD4+ T cells from PBMCs. As for subset: CD45RA+ positively selected. These receptor sequences come from a young man in good health. Some clones in this sample may be carry-over from other donors' samples.

This clone was observed a handful of times. This rearrangement joins TRBV29-1 to TRBJ1-1, with D unresolved. Trimming removed 5 bases from V and 7 bases from J, with 11 bases in between. CDR1 and CDR2 from the germline V gene are SQVTM and ANQGSEA. The length of the CDR3 is 11 residues. CDR3 in amino acids: CSVLPQSEAFF. In nucleotides, the CDR3 is TGCAGCGTTTTACCCCAGAGTGAAGCTTTCTTT.

In its sample, this clone was seen once. DNA of the CDR3: TGCGCCAGCAGCCAAGAGGGATCTAGCGGGAGGGCGAACGAGCAGTACTTC. Protein product: CASSQEGSSGRANEQYF. The chain carries TRBV4-1 and TRBJ2-7; TRBD2 aligns across 12 bases. V lost 0 bases and J lost 5; bases outside the gene matches: 8. The length of the CDR3 is 17 residues. Germline V CDR1 and CDR2: MGHRA, YSYEKL.

The chain joins TRBV7-9 to TRBJ2-4, with 8 bases fitting TRBD1. Germline CDR1 SEHNR, CDR2 FQNEAQ (reference sequence). CDR3 length: 17 amino acids. V lost 2 bases and J lost 3; bases outside the gene matches: 9. DNA for the CDR3: TGTGCCAGCAGCTTACTGACAGGGGCAATTGGCAAAAACATTCAGTACTTC. This codes for CASSLLTGAIGKNIQYF. The variable domain in full, with the rest retrieved from reference TRBV7-9 and TRBJ2-4, is DTGVSQNPRHKITKRGQNVTFRCDPISEHNRLYWYRQTLGQGPEFLTYFQNEAQLEKSRLLSDRFSAERPKGSFSTLEIQRTEQGDSAMYLCASSLLTGAIGKNIQYFGAGTRLSVL.

The chain uses TRBV9 and TRBJ2-2; 10 bases match TRBD2. The CDR3 is made up of 18 amino acids. Germline V gives CDR1 SGDLS, CDR2 YYNGEE. V was pared by 3 bases and J by 6 bases, with 14 bases of the junction left unmatched. The CDR3 DNA reads as TGTGCCAGCAGCGGATTGTGGGGAGCGGGAGGGCCAGCCGGGGAGCTGTTTTTT. Protein product: CASSGLWGAGGPAGELFF.

Details on this clone: Other DNA sequences of this sample code for an identical CDR3. The J gene is TRBJ1-5, the V gene TRBV7-2; 8 nucleotides align to TRBD1. This CDR3 spans 15 amino acids. Germline lookup yields CDR1 SGHTA and CDR2 FQGNSA. V was clipped by 4 bases and J by 0 bases; unmatched bases: 2. DNA for the CDR3: TGTGCCAGCAGCTCCGGACAGGGTAGCAATCAGCCCCAGCATTTT. This gives the protein CASSSGQGSNQPQHF.